A single sample is the source of the 11 T cell receptor beta chains below, sequenced in a study of cytomegalovirus exposure and HLA in healthy donors. Both 60 Vbeta primers and 13 Jbeta primers went into the PCR. Only in-frame clones appear in the TCRdb table, and some are missing; sequencing was by immunoSEQ multiplex PCR. The data hold about 100,000 clones, with around 83% observed a single time. Sequencing used PBMCs. The receptors here all came from a woman aged 18-35 years in good health and CMV-seronegative.

This chain connects TRBV18 to TRBJ2-6; 8 nucleotides line up with TRBD1. Germline assignment: CDR1 KGHSH and CDR2 LQKENI. Trimming removed 1 base from V and 0 bases from J; junction bases left unmatched: 11. The CDR3 length is 20 residues. The CDR3 loop reads CASSPLVIGQGGSGANVLTF. The CDR3 nucleotides are TGTGCCAGCTCACCACTCGTTATAGGACAGGGCGGCTCTGGGGCCAACGTCCTGACTTTC.

The chain combines TRBV2 with TRBJ1-5; a possible D gene is TRBD1 (6 bases). V was shortened by 7 bases and J by 0 bases, with 13 bases between the two germline ends. The CDR3 has 15 residues. CDR1 is SNHLY, CDR2 FYNNEI, per germline. CDR3 region: CASKKGQNSNQPQHF. The CDR3 nucleotides read TGTGCCAGCAAGAAAGGACAGAATAGCAATCAGCCCCAGCATTTT. Drawing the rest from reference TRBV2 and TRBJ1-5, the complete variable domain is EPEVTQTPSHQVTQMGQEVILRCVPISNHLYFYWYRQILGQKVEFLVSFYNNEISEKSEIFDDQFSVERPDGSNFTLKIRSTKLEDSAMYFCASKKGQNSNQPQHFGDGTRLSIL.

J is TRBJ2-1 and V is TRBV19; D is perhaps TRBD2 (6 bases). V was shortened by 2 bases and J by 4 bases, with 12 bases between the two germline ends. Germline CDR1 LNHDA, CDR2 SQIVND (reference sequence). CDR3 length equals 15 residues. CDR3 sequence reads: CASSITSGVYNEQFF. For the CDR3, the DNA is TGTGCCAGTAGTATAACCTCGGGGGTATACAATGAGCAGTTCTTC.

This clone was detected a few times. The chain couples TRBV10-3 to TRBJ1-1, with 7 bases identical to TRBD1. Germline trimming cut 4 bases from V and 1 base from J; bases unmatched to any gene: 9. Germline V gives CDR1 ENHRY, CDR2 SYGVKD. The CDR3 is made up of 16 amino acids. The CDR3: CAISARGQTPNTEAFF. For the CDR3, the DNA is TGTGCCATCAGTGCAAGGGGACAGACCCCGAACACTGAAGCTTTCTTT.

Only one count was recorded for this clone. Here the CDR3 DNA reads TGCGCCAGCAGCCACAGCCTCTACGGGAGTCTTAGCTACGAGCAGTACTTC. Its translation: CASSHSLYGSLSYEQYF. This chain links TRBV4-3 with TRBJ2-5; D possibly corresponds to TRBD2 (6 bases). The J call is in doubt because the DNA end fits TRBJ2-7 better. There are 17 residues in the CDR3. Per the germline V gene, CDR1 is LGHNA and CDR2 is YSLEER.

The chain recombines TRBV20-1 with TRBJ1-4; D uncertain. The ends were cut back, 5 bases at V and 6 bases at J, with 7 bases in the middle. This CDR3 contains 11 residues. CDR1 and CDR2 from the germline V gene are DFQATT and SNEGSKA (reference sequence). In nucleotides, the CDR3 is TGCAGTGCTGCGTTCGATGAAAAACTGTTTTTT. Translation gives CSAAFDEKLFF.

This chain uses TRBV6-1 with TRBJ1-1; perhaps TRBD1 as D (6 bases). Germline-derived CDR1 and CDR2 are MNHNS and SASEGT. The V end lost 6 bases, the J end lost 11 bases, and 13 bases lay between the germline ends. The CDR3 totals 11 residues. Here the CDR3 DNA reads TGTGCCAGCAGACAGGGTCTCGTGGCTTTCTTT. This encodes CASRQGLVAFF.

This clone was seen once. The CDR3 loop is CASSKGQGGYGYTF. The CDR3 nucleotides read TGCGCCAGCAGCAAAGGACAGGGAGGCTATGGCTACACCTTC. This rearrangement joins TRBV5-1 to TRBJ1-2, with TRBD1 matching 8 bases. Germline loops: CDR1 SGHRS, CDR2 YFSETQ. V lost 4 bases to trimming and J lost 4 bases; unmatched junction nucleotides: 6. This CDR3 spans 14 amino acids.

The V gene is TRBV14, the J gene TRBJ1-3, with unresolved D. Germline values: CDR1 SGHDN, CDR2 FVKESK. This CDR3 spans 15 amino acids. The ends were cut back, 3 bases at V and 2 bases at J, with 11 bases in the middle. DNA for the CDR3: TGTGCCAGCAGCCATCCCGTTATTGCTGGAAACACCATATATTTT. Residues: CASSHPVIAGNTIYF.

The chain uses TRBV6-5 and TRBJ1-1; weak D call: TRBD1 (5 bases). V lost 2 bases, J lost 1 base, and 11 bases lay in between. CDR1 MNHEY and CDR2 SVGAGI come from the germline V gene. The CDR3 contains 15 residues. CDR3 nucleotide sequence: TGTGCCAGCAGTTACCAGGACAACTGGAACACTGAAGCTTTCTTT. Its protein is CASSYQDNWNTEAFF.

The J gene is TRBJ1-2, the V gene TRBV7-9, with 8 positions matching TRBD1. The ends lost 5 bases at V and 4 bases at J; junction bases unmatched: 6. This CDR3 comprises 14 residues. Germline lookup yields CDR1 SEHNR and CDR2 FQNEAQ (reference sequence). The CDR3 DNA sequence: TGTGCCAGCAGCCAGGGACAGGCGCCCTATGGCTACACCTTC. Its protein is CASSQGQAPYGYTF.